This is a list of T cell receptor beta chains from one sample in a study of T cells in tuberculosis. Profiling relied on immunoSEQ multiplex PCR, and the TCRdb table lists in-frame clones only, not all of them. The repertoire includes 25,000 to 35,000 clones, 85% to 95% of them detected once, and less than 5.5% sits in the top ten. Input material: PBMCs. Receptor source: a donor aged 10-35 years with latent tuberculosis or without tuberculosis infection. Both conserved end residues are part of each CDR3. A D gene is named only where the DNA matches it firmly. For some rows the clone size is stated as once, few or many, or as a class when expanded; others skip it.

v_gene	abundance	d_gene	j_gene	CDR3nt	CDR3aa
TRBV4-3	-	TRBD2	TRBJ2-7	TGCGCCAGCAGCCGAGGACTAGCAAACTACGAGCAGTACTTC	CASSRGLANYEQYF
TRBV2	once	-	TRBJ1-4	TGTGCCAGTAGACAGGATGAAAAACTGTTTTTT	CASRQDEKLFF
TRBV2	-	TRBD1	TRBJ2-7	TGTGCCAGCGGACGTCGTCAGGGGGCCTACGAGCAGTACTTC	CASGRRQGAYEQYF
TRBV4-3	-	-	TRBJ2-7	TGCGCCAGCAGCCAAGAGCGAGAGAGGGACGAGCAGTACTTC	CASSQERERDEQYF
TRBV19	once	-	TRBJ1-3	TGTGCCAGTCAGCGGGCCGTCGCTCGCGGAAACACCATATATTTT	CASQRAVARGNTIYF
TRBV29-1	-	-	TRBJ1-2	TGCAGCGTTGAAGTTTTCGGGGTCCCCGGGGACTATGGCTACACCTTC	CSVEVFGVPGDYGYTF
TRBV5-1	-	-	TRBJ2-7	TGCGCCAGCAGCTTGTTAGTACGTGGTTCTTACGAGCAGTACTTC	CASSLLVRGSYEQYF
TRBV9	-	TRBD1	TRBJ2-7	TGTGCCAGCAGCGTAGCAGGACAGGGTTACGAGCAGTACTTC	CASSVAGQGYEQYF
TRBV6-1	few	TRBD1	TRBJ2-5	TGTGCCAGCAGTTTAGAGACAGGGGGCCAAGAGACCCAGTACTTC	CASSLETGGQETQYF
TRBV19	-	-	TRBJ2-7	TGTGCCAGTAGTCCATGGGAAGGAGGGTCGATTGGGAACTACGAGCAGTACTTC	CASSPWEGGSIGNYEQYF
TRBV2	-	-	TRBJ1-2	TGTGCCAGCCGGAACTGGGGAGACAATGGCTACACCTTC	CASRNWGDNGYTF
TRBV5-1	-	TRBD1	TRBJ1-4	TGCGCCAGCAGCTTAGTAAGACAGGGGAAAAATGAAAAACTGTTTTTT	CASSLVRQGKNEKLFF
TRBV5-4	-	TRBD2	TRBJ2-5	TGTGCCAGCAGCTTGGGGGCTAGCGGGAGGGAGACCCAGTACTTC	CASSLGASGRETQYF
TRBV7-9	-	-	TRBJ1-1	TGTGCCAGCAGCTCAGACAGGCTTGAAGCTTTCTTT	CASSSDRLEAFF
TRBV7-9	-	TRBD1	TRBJ2-5	TGTGCCAGCAGCCTCGGGGACAGACCAGGGCCCCAAGAGACCCAGTACTTC	CASSLGDRPGPQETQYF
TRBV10-3	-	-	TRBJ2-1	TGTGCCATCAGGACATCGAACTCCTACAATGAGCAGTTCTTC	CAIRTSNSYNEQFF
TRBV29-1	-	TRBD2	TRBJ2-3	TGCAGCGTTGTACCGACTAGCGGTACGTCGCAGTATTTT	CSVVPTSGTSQYF
TRBV18	-	-	TRBJ2-1	TGTGCCAGCTCACCGCAAGCCTCCTACAATGAGCAGTTCTTC	CASSPQASYNEQFF
TRBV7-9	-	-	TRBJ2-1	TGTGCCAGCAGCTTCGTGCTCTCCGAGGGTGAGCAGTTCTTC	CASSFVLSEGEQFF
TRBV7-6	-	-	TRBJ2-7	TGTGCCAGCAGCTTAGAAGTTGGAGACTCCGAGCAGTACTTC	CASSLEVGDSEQYF
TRBV7-9	-	-	TRBJ1-1	TGTGCCAGCGATTTGATGGCAATGAACACTGAAGCTTTCTTT	CASDLMAMNTEAFF
TRBV11-2	-	-	TRBJ2-7	TGTGCCAGCAGCGCCGCCGACAGCTACGAGCAGTACTTC	CASSAADSYEQYF
TRBV7-2	-	-	TRBJ2-1	TGTGCCAGTGCGGGCGGGTCATACTACAATGAGCAGTTCTTC	CASAGGSYYNEQFF
TRBV27	-	TRBD2	TRBJ2-2	TGTGCCAGCAGTCCAACTAGCGGGAGGTTCTTGGGTGGTTCCGGGGAGCTGTTTTTT	CASSPTSGRFLGGSGELFF
TRBV10-3	-	TRBD1	TRBJ2-5	TGTGCCATCAGTCCGGGACAGGGTAGAGAGACCCAGTACTTC	CAISPGQGRETQYF
TRBV14	-	-	TRBJ1-4	TGTGCCAGCAGCCAAGTAGGGGGTGCAACTAATGAAAAACTGTTTTTT	CASSQVGGATNEKLFF
TRBV10-1	-	-	TRBJ2-2	TGCGCCACCAATGGGGGGAAAGGGGTAAGCGGGGAGCTGTTTTTT	CATNGGKGVSGELFF
TRBV2	-	-	TRBJ2-1	TGTGCCAGCACGGGGAGGGACATCTACAATGAGCAGTTCTTC	CASTGRDIYNEQFF
TRBV2	-	-	TRBJ2-3	TGTGCCAGCACCTACACAGATACGCAGTATTTT	CASTYTDTQYF
TRBV6-4	-	TRBD2	TRBJ2-5	TGTGCCAGCAGTGTCTTGGGACTAGCGGGAGAGACCCAGTACTTC	CASSVLGLAGETQYF
TRBV7-2	-	TRBD2	TRBJ2-1	TGTGCCAGCAGCTTAGGGGCGGGAGGGCCATTTGAGCAGTTCTTC	CASSLGAGGPFEQFF
TRBV5-1	-	TRBD2	TRBJ2-1	TGCGCCAGCAGCACTGGCGGGGGGAGGGTCTACAATGAGCAGTTCTTC	CASSTGGGRVYNEQFF
TRBV5-6	once	-	TRBJ2-3	TGTGCCAGCAGCTTGGGGGGGCGCAGAGATACGCAGTATTTT	CASSLGGRRDTQYF
TRBV15	-	-	TRBJ2-7	TGTGCCACCAGCAGAGCCCGGGGGGCAGGAAGCTCCTACGAGCAGTACTTC	CATSRARGAGSSYEQYF
TRBV4-1	-	-	TRBJ1-6	TGCGCCAGCAGCCAAGATGGGGTCCAGGGTAATTCACCCCTCCACTTT	CASSQDGVQGNSPLHF
TRBV7-9	-	-	TRBJ2-2	TGTGCCAGCTTGGGCAGTCTTACCGGGGAGCTGTTTTTT	CASLGSLTGELFF
TRBV7-2	-	TRBD2	TRBJ2-7	TGTGCCAGCAGCCCAGAAGGGTCGCCGGGAGCGGGGGGCGAGCAGTACTTC	CASSPEGSPGAGGEQYF
TRBV29-1	-	-	TRBJ2-1	TGCAGCGTTGAAAGTCGGAGGAACAATGAGCAGTTCTTC	CSVESRRNNEQFF
TRBV6-1	-	-	TRBJ1-1	TGTGCCAGCAGTGAGCACGGGGGGGGCGTGAACACTGAAGCTTTCTTT	CASSEHGGGVNTEAFF
TRBV4-2	once	-	TRBJ2-2	TGTGCCAGCAGCCAAGATCTATTTTTATGGGGGGAGCAGACCGGGGAGCTGTTTTTT	CASSQDLFLWGEQTGELFF
TRBV19	-	TRBD1	TRBJ1-2	TGTGCCAGTAGGATCCTACAGGGGGGCTATGGCTACACCTTC	CASRILQGGYGYTF
TRBV5-1	-	-	TRBJ1-2	TGCGCCAGCAGCTCCGAGATTCTCTATGGCTACACCTTC	CASSSEILYGYTF
TRBV2	-	TRBD1	TRBJ1-1	TGTGCCAGCAGTCCGGGACAGATCATGAACACTGAAGCTTTCTTT	CASSPGQIMNTEAFF
TRBV6-5	-	-	TRBJ2-1	TGTGCCACCATGCGGGAATCTCACCCCAATGAGCAGTTCTTC	CATMRESHPNEQFF
TRBV5-1	once	TRBD1	TRBJ2-1	TGCGCCAGCAGCTTGATCTCTTCGGGACAGGGCTACAATGAGCAGTTCTTC	CASSLISSGQGYNEQFF
TRBV5-1	-	TRBD2	TRBJ2-5	TGCGCCAGCAGCTTTCCCGATTCGGGGGGGTACCAAGAGACCCAGTACTTC	CASSFPDSGGYQETQYF
TRBV5-1	-	TRBD1	TRBJ2-1	TGCGCCAGCAGCACAACCGGGACAGCTTACAATGAGCAGTTCTTC	CASSTTGTAYNEQFF
TRBV27	-	TRBD2	TRBJ2-1	TGTGCCAGCAGTTTATCCCTCGGGGGGGCCGCCTACAATGAGCAGTTCTTC	CASSLSLGGAAYNEQFF
TRBV28	-	-	TRBJ1-5	TGTGCCAGCAGACCCGCCGGGACGGGAGGTGGGCAGCCCCAGCATTTT	CASRPAGTGGGQPQHF
TRBV9	-	TRBD2	TRBJ2-3	TGTGCCAGCAGCGTTAGCGGGCGTCACACAGATACGCAGTATTTT	CASSVSGRHTDTQYF
TRBV19	-	-	TRBJ1-4	TGTGCCAGTAGCCGGGTCGCAACTAATGAAAAACTGTTTTTT	CASSRVATNEKLFF
TRBV5-3	-	-	TRBJ2-5	TGTGCCAGAAGCCCCGGGACACAAAAGATATTCCAAGAGACCCAGTACTTC	CARSPGTQKIFQETQYF